This T cell receptor (beta chain) was sequenced in a study of identical twins. General observations from the study: For out-of-frame alpha sequences shared by twins, low generation probability was in excess. Instead of following the same donors, the conclusions were based on cross-sectional statistical analysis.

On this clonotype itself: The antigen is not known.

Each CDR3 protein gets one entry after TCRdb re-called the 5' RACE reads with MiXCR. Of about 220,000 distinct CDR3 sequences listed, around 10% were seen once; the top ten hold about 5.5%. Donors were all healthy Caucasians. Germline CDR1 is MGHRA and CDR2 is YSYEKL. Trimming took off 3 bases at V and 0 bases at J, with 14 bases between the two ends. This CDR3 region has 16 residues. The rearrangement joins TRBV4-1 to TRBJ1-1; a possible D gene is TRBD1 (5 bases). The sequencing input was memory (CD45RO+) T cells sorted from blood. The sequence was collected from a woman aged 18-35 years in good health. CDR3 coding DNA: TGCGCCAGCAGCCAGAAGGGGTGGGAGATGAACACTGAAGCTTTCTTT. Translating gives CASSQKGWEMNTEAFF.